The 14 T cell receptor beta chains in this list originate from one sample, sequenced in a study of blood T cell repertoires in COVID-19. The table came from immunoSEQ multiplex PCR; TCRdb's copy has only in-frame clones and leaves some out. This sample has 120,000 to 150,000 clones, with around 87% found just once. Material: peripheral blood. The receptors were gathered from a man aged 50-59 years who had recovered from COVID-19.

The chain joins TRBV2 to TRBJ1-1, with D possibly matching TRBD1 (5 bases). The CDR3 loop spans 13 amino acids. CDR1 SNHLY and CDR2 FYNNEI come from the germline V gene. V was cut by 9 bases and J by 0 bases, with 11 bases left in between. This CDR3 reads CASGEGMNTEAFF. The DNA of the CDR3 is TGTGCCAGTGGGGAGGGGATGAACACTGAAGCTTTCTTT.

The rearrangement uses TRBV7-9 and TRBJ2-5; 10 bases fit TRBD2. CDR3 size: 18 residues. CDR1 is SEHNR and CDR2 is FQNEAQ in the germline V gene (reference sequence). With 1 base clipped from V and 5 bases from J, the junction kept 13 bases outside the gene matches. CDR3 DNA: TGTGCCAGCAGCTTAGGTTCTAGCGGGGGCCTTGACGGGGAGACCCAGTACTTC. Translation gives CASSLGSSGGLDGETQYF.

This chain links TRBV9 with TRBJ2-5, with D maybe TRBD2 (5 bases). Germline V gene lookup returns CDR1 SGDLS and CDR2 YYNGEE. V lost 0 bases to trimming and J lost 5 bases, with 14 bases between them. The CDR3 is made up of 15 amino acids. The chain's CDR3 is CASSVDSEARETQYF. CDR3 nucleotides: TGTGCCAGCAGCGTAGACTCGGAGGCTAGGGAGACCCAGTACTTC.

This clone has only one observation. V gene TRBV9 combines with J gene TRBJ1-2; D remains ambiguous. V lost 0 bases and J lost 4, with 7 bases in between. CDR1 and CDR2 (germline): SGDLS, YYNGEE. The length of the CDR3 is 13 residues. This CDR3 reads CASSVDGIYGYTF. Here the CDR3 DNA reads TGTGCCAGCAGCGTAGACGGGATCTATGGCTACACCTTC.

V gene TRBV6-5 combines with J gene TRBJ1-2; TRBD1 is a possible D gene (5 bases). This CDR3 contains 13 residues. V was clipped by 8 bases and J by 8 bases, with 18 bases between them. Germline V gene data show CDR1 as MNHEY and CDR2 as SVGAGI. In DNA, the CDR3 is TGTGCCAGCGGGGGGTTACGGTCTTGGGGCTACACCTTC. Encoded protein: CASGGLRSWGYTF.

This chain links TRBV6-2 or TRBV6-3 with TRBJ2-7, with a tentative D call TRBD2 (7 bases). Trimming removed 1 base from V and 6 bases from J, with 10 bases in between. The germline V gene encodes CDR1 MNHEY and CDR2 SVGEGT. This CDR3 region has 13 residues. The CDR3 DNA reads TGTGCCAGCAGTTACTTGGGGGGGCTCGAGCAGTACTTC. Its protein is CASSYLGGLEQYF.

J is TRBJ2-3 and V is TRBV6-5, with a weak D call TRBD2 (6 bases). Trimming took off 6 bases at V and 7 bases at J, with 14 bases between the two ends. CDR1 and CDR2 from the germline V gene are MNHEY and SVGAGI. The CDR3 runs 13 residues. The CDR3 here is CASRGDGLNTQYF. The CDR3 region has the DNA TGTGCCAGCAGGGGGGACGGACTAAATACGCAGTATTTT.

This clone showed up many times. V is TRBV5-6 and J is TRBJ2-2; the D is unclear. The CDR3 length is 16 residues. Trimming stripped 4 bases from V and 3 bases from J, with 16 bases between. From germline, CDR1 is SGHDT and CDR2 YYEEEE. CDR3 in DNA: TGTGCCAGCAGCCCTCCGGTCTTCCGGGACACCGGGGAGCTGTTTTTT. It specifies CASSPPVFRDTGELFF.

This sequence joins TRBV11-2 and TRBJ1-5; a weak D match, TRBD1 (5 bases). The CDR3 runs 15 residues. Looked up from germline, CDR1 is SGHAT and CDR2 is FQNNGV. V gave up 5 bases and J gave up 7 bases, with 18 bases separating them. The CDR3 nucleotides are TGTGCCAGCAGCCCCTTACGGGGGAGAGGGCAGCCCCAGCATTTT. As protein: CASSPLRGRGQPQHF.

The CDR3 nucleotides are TGCGCCAGCAGCCGGGAGGGACAGGGCTATGGCTACACCTTC. This gives the protein CASSREGQGYGYTF. The chain joins TRBV5-1 to TRBJ1-2; 9 positions agree with TRBD1. The CDR3 has 14 residues. The V gene's germline CDR1 is SGHRS and CDR2 YFSETQ. V gave up 4 bases and J gave up 4 bases; unmatched junction bases: 5.

The chain links TRBV2 to TRBJ1-1; perhaps TRBD1 as D (5 bases). The CDR3 sequence is 14 residues long. V lost 2 bases and J 5 bases, leaving 12 bases between the germline ends. CDR1 is SNHLY, CDR2 FYNNEI, per germline. CDR3: CASSEMGGGTEAFF. CDR3 coding DNA: TGTGCCAGCAGTGAAATGGGGGGTGGGACTGAAGCTTTCTTT.

The gene calls are TRBV6-5 and TRBJ1-1, with D unresolved. Germline V lookup: CDR1 MNHEY, CDR2 SVGAGI. The CDR3 loop spans 15 amino acids. The V end was cut by 2 bases, the J end by 4 bases, with 14 bases between. CDR3: CASSYREGLSTEAFF. The DNA of the CDR3 is TGTGCCAGCAGTTACAGAGAGGGATTGTCCACTGAAGCTTTCTTT.

The V and J genes are TRBV18 and TRBJ2-6; the match to TRBD1 covers 7 bases. This CDR3 spans 19 amino acids. Trimming removed 3 bases from V and 4 bases from J; junction bases left unmatched: 15. Germline V gives CDR1 KGHSH, CDR2 LQKENI. CDR3 protein: CASSPMVVQGVSGANVLTF. CDR3 nucleotide sequence: TGTGCCAGCTCACCTATGGTGGTCCAGGGGGTGTCAGGGGCCAACGTCCTGACTTTC.

The chain carries TRBV5-6 and TRBJ1-3; 7 bases align to TRBD1. The CDR3 consists of 17 residues. Trimming took 0 bases from V and 3 from J; bases not matched to a gene: 9. Germline V lookup: CDR1 SGHDT, CDR2 YYEEEE. Written as DNA, the CDR3 is TGTGCCAGCAGCTTGGGTCAGGGGGGCCCGTTTGGAAACACCATATATTTT. This codes for CASSLGQGGPFGNTIYF.